This T cell receptor beta chain was sequenced in a study of blood T cells in healthy people across ages (dated by TCRdb to between 2014 and 2017). About the full investigation: In model experiments, roughly one uniquely barcoded TCR beta cDNA molecule per two T cells was captured by template switching. Age-related changes in TCR beta repertoire diversity were measured in the study by deep sequencing normalized with unique cDNA molecular identifiers. The donors were divided into four age groups: young (average about 15 years), middle-aged (over 35), aged (around 67) and long-lived (about 84). Donors of different ages were randomly distributed across sequencing lanes to avoid experimental bias. For two donors (one aged 18 to 30 and one aged 80 or older), the study analyzed two additional independent replicas of 1 million unique cDNA reads from the same blood draw.

What the research found in general, with its limitations: Conclusive comparison of naive and antigen-experienced compartments was prevented by the profiling of bulk unsorted PBMCs. Compared with the aged group, more naive CD4+ T cells, fewer expanded clones and increased TCR diversity were shown by the long-lived group, suggesting age selection. Estimates of total diversity based on one million sequenced T cells were regarded as lower bounds and as underestimates. Observed TCR beta diversity correlated strongly with the percentage of naive T cells measured by flow cytometry. Observed TCR beta diversity per million T cells fell roughly linearly with age, and a significant reduction was already apparent by age around 40. Donor CMV infection status was unknown, potentially confounding age-related changes in expanded clonotypes.

Libraries came from 5' RACE. TCRdb shows the sequencer as Illumina HiSeq 2500. A second PCR of 7 to 11 cycles was performed with a sample-barcoded 5' primer and a J-beta primer mix. A template-switch 5' adaptor carrying 12 random nucleotides introduced a unique molecular identifier onto each TCR beta cDNA molecule. Each sample yielded at least 2.5 million CDR3-containing paired-end reads. First-strand cDNA was synthesized from all RNA with the Mint cDNA synthesis kit, primed by a TRBC-specific oligonucleotide. Following uracil-DNA glycosylase treatment, a first 18-cycle PCR with universal primers M1SS and BC2_uni_R was performed on all cDNA. From the authors' description of their analysis: For normalization, 1 million high-quality reads, each with a distinct molecular identifier, were randomly selected from each sample. Instead of being binned into consensus sequences, reads that shared molecular identifiers were thrown out. MiTCR, run with a Q25 quality threshold and the strictest error-elimination algorithm, handled CDR3 identification, clonotype clustering and error correction. A nonparametric unseen species model with Euler transformation was used to estimate lower-bound total TCR beta diversity. TCRdb trimmed public reads at Q25 via fastp, called clones via MiXCR and kept in-frame beta chains. Every CDR3 protein is listed once, alongside the most common genes and DNA of its rows. In this record, the V and J calls reflect TCRdb's handling and not the investigators' own analysis. This sample holds about 730,000 distinct CDR3 sequences; 35% to 45% were observed only once. The ten most abundant clones make up roughly 19% of the sample.

Worth noting for this clonotype: The target of this receptor is not known. Base qualities are not at hand, and no much larger clone is one base apart.

Donors were 40 or so systemically healthy Caucasian individuals from Russia aged roughly 6 to 90 years. Approximately 9.7 milliliters of peripheral blood were drawn from each donor into EDTA-treated Vacutainer tubes. Ficoll-Paque density-gradient centrifugation was used to isolate PBMCs, with at least 6.5 million obtained per sample. Trizol reagent was used to extract total RNA from the PBMCs, yielding at least 6 micrograms per sample. The percentages of naive CD45RAhigh/CD27high T cells were determined by flow cytometry on a PBMC aliquot from every donor. This clonotype was sampled from a woman aged 55-69 years in good health. Sequencing was carried out using blood.

The sequenced DNA is TGTGCCAGCAGCAATCAGGGGGGAGGCACTGAAGCTTTCTTT. The resulting protein is CASSNQGGGTEAFF. Recombination connected TRBV7-3 to TRBJ1-1; 7 junctional bases match TRBD1. According to the germline V gene, CDR1 reads SGHTA and CDR2 reads FQGTGA. Including the terminal cysteine and phenylalanine, the CDR3 comprises 14 residues. Only CDR3 DNA is held: 42 bases, read in frame from base 1. From V the trimming removes 5 bases and from J it removes 4 bases, while the gene matches leave 7 bases of the junction unaccounted for.